Each of the 5 T cell receptor beta chains below was sequenced from the same sample in a study of CD8 T cells in Susac syndrome. Reverse transcription of roughly 0.5 to 1 ug RNA was carried out with random hexamers. TCRdb re-analysed the immunoSEQ multiplex PCR reads in MiXCR, keeping a single row per CDR3 protein. This table has some 180,000 distinct CDR3 sequences, roughly 94% appearing once. The sequencing sample was made of CD4+ T cells from PBMCs. The origin of the receptors is a human donor with Susac syndrome.

The chain couples TRBV28 to TRBJ2-1; 8 positions match TRBD2. Germline V gives CDR1 MDHEN, CDR2 SYDVKM. The CDR3 runs 16 residues. V shed 6 bases and J 0 bases; nucleotides not matched to a gene: 7. CDR3 region: CASSLISGSSYNEQFF. For the CDR3, the DNA is TGTGCCAGCAGCCTGATCAGCGGGAGCTCCTACAATGAGCAGTTCTTC.

The V gene is TRBV4-3, the J gene TRBJ2-1; D is possibly TRBD2 (5 bases). CDR3 length: 15 amino acids. The V gene's germline CDR1 is LGHNA and CDR2 YSLEER. V was clipped by 0 bases and J by 10 bases, with 16 bases between them. CDR3 sequence: CASSQEAETLREQFF. For the CDR3, the DNA is TGCGCCAGCAGCCAAGAAGCGGAGACCCTTCGGGAGCAGTTCTTC.

The V call is TRBV20-1, the J call TRBJ2-2; TRBD1 aligns across 8 bases. The CDR3 covers 12 residues. Trimming cost V 6 bases and J 6 bases; bases outside gene matches: 3. Looked up from germline, CDR1 is DFQATT and CDR2 is SNEGSKA (reference sequence). The DNA for the CDR3 is TGCAGTGCAAGGACAGGGTCCGGGGAGCTGTTTTTT. Amino acid sequence: CSARTGSGELFF.

The CDR3 reads CASQTGGASDTQYF. The DNA of the CDR3 is TGTGCCAGCCAAACCGGGGGGGCATCAGATACGCAGTATTTT. This chain connects TRBV6-5 to TRBJ2-3; 8 bases are shared with TRBD2. Germline-derived CDR1 and CDR2 are MNHEY and SVGAGI. This CDR3 is 14 amino acids long. J gave up 4 bases and V 8 bases, and 8 bases lay outside the gene matches.

The table lists this clonotype with a few counts. The rearrangement links TRBV5-1 to TRBJ2-1, with TRBD1 as a possible D gene (6 bases). This CDR3 is 12 amino acids long. Per germline, CDR1 SGHRS and CDR2 YFSETQ. V was trimmed by 4 bases and J by 7 bases, leaving 9 bases between them. Here the CDR3 DNA reads TGCGCCAGCAGCGCGCAGGGGAATGAGCAGTTCTTC. It codes for CASSAQGNEQFF.